This TCR beta chain is drawn from a study of brain T cells in children with intractable seizures. TCRdb's copy holds only in-frame clones and misses some; the assay was immunoSEQ multiplex PCR. Among about 350,000 clones, 93% were seen once, and the ten largest hold roughly 5.7%. Trimming removed 6 bases from V and 7 bases from J; junction bases left unmatched: 4. Germline V CDR1 and CDR2: SGHAT, FQNNGV. The CDR3 runs to 15 residues. Study results and limitations: Pre-surgery blood may have been undersampled, hiding some clones. HCMV serostatus was not known, and viral specificity came from CDR3 similarity only.

The time point: blood from clinic visit 5 months post-surgery; TSC patient then seizure free. The sequenced cases were selected for having the highest brain T cell transcript signatures. Before surgery, patients took at least one anti-epileptic drug. A note on this clone: Its specificity is unknown.

This clonotype originated in a boy under two years old with tuberous sclerosis and intractable seizures. Specimen: peripheral blood, collected more than 4 months after surgery. The rearrangement links TRBV11-2 to TRBJ2-1; 15 nucleotides agree with TRBD2. CDR3 sequence: CASRGLAGGPNEQFF. The DNA for the CDR3 is TGTGCCAGCAGAGGACTAGCGGGAGGGCCGAATGAGCAGTTCTTC.